Many counts were recorded for the clone carrying this T cell receptor beta chain. The antigen remains unidentified. RNA transcripts provided the source from which TCR beta CDR3 regions were amplified. Using the HTBI primer set, a first-round RT-PCR was run on the TCR CDR3. Using its own MiXCR run on the multiplex PCR reads, TCRdb lists one record per CDR3 protein. The sample has about 600,000 distinct CDR3 sequences, approximately 15% seen once. This sample is part of a study of T cells in Graves' hyperthyroidism and ophthalmopathy. Germline CDR1 is SGHTA and CDR2 is FQGTGA. The CDR3 is made up of 15 amino acids. Trimming pared 1 base from V and 3 bases from J, leaving 12 bases between. For the diagnoses, clinical symptoms, serum thyroxine and TRAb, thyroid ultrasound and orbital computed tomography were used. Roughly 9.1 ml of fresh peripheral blood supplied the PBMCs. Study-level results: Ophthalmopathy and stable hyperthyroidism were separated by a 13 V-J model.

The chain links TRBV7-3 to TRBJ2-5, with D hard to call. Sequencing was done on a sample of blood. This TCR came from a woman aged 40-49 years with Graves' ophthalmopathy. As DNA, the CDR3 is TGTGCCAGCAGCTTAAAAGGGTACCCCAAAGAGACCCAGTACTTC. This codes for CASSLKGYPKETQYF.